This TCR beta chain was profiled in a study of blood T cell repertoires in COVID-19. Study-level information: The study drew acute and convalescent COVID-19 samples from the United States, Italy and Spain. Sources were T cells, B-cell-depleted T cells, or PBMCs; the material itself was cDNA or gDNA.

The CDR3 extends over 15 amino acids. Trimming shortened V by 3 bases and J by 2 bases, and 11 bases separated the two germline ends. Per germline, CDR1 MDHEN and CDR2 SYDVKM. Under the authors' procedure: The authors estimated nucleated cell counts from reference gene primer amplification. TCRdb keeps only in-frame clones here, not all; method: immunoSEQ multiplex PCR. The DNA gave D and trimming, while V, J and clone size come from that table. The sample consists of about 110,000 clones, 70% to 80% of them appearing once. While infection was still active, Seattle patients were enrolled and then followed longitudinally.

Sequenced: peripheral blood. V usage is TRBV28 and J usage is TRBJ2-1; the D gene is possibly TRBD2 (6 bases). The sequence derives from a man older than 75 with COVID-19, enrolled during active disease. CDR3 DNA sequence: TGTGCCAGCAGTTTTAGGCGGGGTACCTACAATGAGCAGTTCTTC. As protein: CASSFRRGTYNEQFF.